This TCR beta chain was sequenced in a study of T cells in Graves' hyperthyroidism and ophthalmopathy (dated by TCRdb to about 2019). In terms of the full investigation: Peripheral blood samples were taken at initial diagnosis, before any treatment was given. To identify distinguishing TCR V-J signatures, a discovery cohort of 100 patients was used, comprising fewer than 45 with Graves' ophthalmopathy and around 60 with stable Graves' hyperthyroidism. Whether ophthalmopathy could be predicted prospectively was tested in an independent validation cohort made up of roughly 20 hyperthyroidism patients plus 17 patients who later progressed to ophthalmopathy. The roughly 91 discovery patients were randomly split 7:3 into training and test sets. In more than 5 Graves' hyperthyroidism patients, the study also compared T-cell repertoires from thyroid tissue with T-cell repertoires from blood. Once sampling was done, hyperthyroidism patients were given methimazole at a starting dose of 30 mg daily, whereas ophthalmopathy patients were given high-dose intravenous methylprednisolone. The paper describes TCR Vbeta CDR3 sequencing of roughly 130 peripheral blood samples, made up of around 41 ophthalmopathy patients, roughly 80 hyperthyroidism patients and roughly 17 progressor patients.

Amplification of TCR beta CDR3 regions was carried out from RNA transcripts. The first round of RT-PCR for the TCR CDR3 was performed with the HTBI primer set and the Qiagen OneStep RT-PCR kit. A second multiplex PCR round built the libraries, followed by size selection and purification. The libraries were sequenced on an Illumina HiSeq2000 using paired-end 100 bp reads. From the authors' description of their analysis: SOAPnuke was used to process the raw data, throwing out any read that contained adapters or uncalled bases, had a mean Phred below 15, or lacked an exact constant-primer or identifier match. COPE v1.2.5 was used to merge high-quality paired reads, and clonotypes were defined as unique nucleotide sequences. MiTCR v1.1 was used to align the clonotypes against IMGT TRBV, TRBD and TRBJ reference segments. Analysis was restricted to V-J combinations with a frequency above 0.0001, which covered 98% to 99.2% of repertoires. A TCS score was defined as the ratio of F50 (clonal expansion) to E x V (chaos), with BLOSUM62-based TCRdist applied between CDR3 peptides within each V-J. Welch's t-statistics and random forest reduced fewer than 550 V-J features to 13, which were used in a naive Bayes classifier (R e1071). The similarity between thyroid and blood repertoires was quantified using the Morisita-Horn index. TCRdb applied fastp at Q25 and MiXCR to the public reads, then kept only in-frame beta chains. Entries that share a CDR3 protein sequence are merged under the most common genes and DNA. These V and J calls are TCRdb output, not the study's own analysis. The sample records about 840,000 distinct CDR3 sequences, roughly 40% of which are singletons. Jointly, the top ten make up around 10% of the sample.

Results the study describes overall, beyond this receptor: Most expanded thyroid clonotypes (frequency above 0.001) were also found in blood, which suggests that blood repertoires may mirror thyroid immune responses. A model built on a 13 V-J signature distinguished ophthalmopathy from stable hyperthyroidism, reaching roughly 88% sensitivity and approximately 83% specificity in cross-validation and 80%/75% in testing. Sample size was not statistically predetermined, and investigators were not blinded to group allocation. During validation, the model predicted progression to ophthalmopathy a median of around six months ahead of onset, with around 65% sensitivity and around 73% specificity.

A patient counted as having stable Graves' hyperthyroidism if no progression to ophthalmopathy occurred over 18 months of follow-up. The hyperthyroidism patients were between 18 and 65 years old and newly diagnosed, with a disease duration of less than 2 months. Any patient with an uncontrolled infection, another autoimmune disease, pregnancy or lactation was excluded. Diagnoses were established on the basis of clinical symptoms, serum thyroxine and TRAb, thyroid ultrasound, and orbital computed tomography. PBMCs were isolated from about 10 ml of fresh peripheral blood by Ficoll-Paque density gradient centrifugation. Total RNA was extracted using Trizol reagent, and RNA quality was assessed on an Agilent 2100 Bioanalyzer. With respect to this clonotype: Its antigen target is currently unknown. No base qualities exist here, and no much larger clone lies one base off it.

The TCR originated in a man in his late teens or twenties with Graves' hyperthyroidism. The sample consisted of blood.

The CDR3 in this case is CASTNGLAGSEQYF. The bases are TGTGCCAGCACCAATGGGCTAGCGGGAAGCGAGCAGTACTTC. The chain is made from TRBV6-2 or TRBV6-3 and TRBJ2-7, with 9 bases aligning to TRBD2. Spanning cysteine to phenylalanine, the CDR3 consists of 14 amino acids. Only CDR3 DNA is held: 42 bases, read in frame from base 1. The CDR1 and CDR2 encoded by the germline V gene are MNHEY and SVGEGT. Here V drops 7 bases and J drops 6 bases, and the junction holds 10 bases not matched to any gene.